One sample yielded the 10 T cell receptor beta chains listed below, sequenced in a study of T cell changes during pregnancy in multiple sclerosis (dated by TCRdb to 2018 to 2020). Libraries were prepared through the immunoSEQ multiplex PCR assay. TCRdb obtained this table from immuneACCESS and retained in-frame rearrangements with V and J assigned. These tables miss some clones; where compared with another copy, unresolved V genes account for less than half of the shortfall, and the remainder is unexplained. This sample comprises some 120,000 clones, 80% to 95% of them detected only once. The biggest ten clones account for 6.2% of the sample. Sequencing was performed on peripheral blood, taken before pregnancy. The receptors come from a female donor with multiple sclerosis, enrolled in a pregnancy study.

The chain has TRBV28 and TRBJ2-7; TRBD1 matches 8 bases. This CDR3 region has 11 residues. With V trimmed by 7 bases and J by 7 bases, 3 bases remained unmatched. Germline values: CDR1 MDHEN, CDR2 SYDVKM. CDR3 residues: CASTDRVEQYF. CDR3 in DNA: TGTGCCAGCACGGACAGGGTGGAGCAGTACTTC.

V usage is TRBV5-4 and J usage is TRBJ2-7; weak D call: TRBD1 (6 bases). Germline V CDR1 and CDR2: SGHNT, YYREEE (reference sequence). CDR3 length equals 15 residues. Trimming stripped 0 bases from V and 1 base from J, with 11 bases between. DNA for the CDR3: TGTGCCAGCAGCTTGGAGCCAGGGACATCCTACGAGCAGTACTTC. This encodes CASSLEPGTSYEQYF.

This chain uses TRBV5-1 with TRBJ2-3, with a tentative D call TRBD1 (5 bases). V was shortened by 4 bases and J by 4 bases, with 10 bases between the two germline ends. The CDR3 consists of 13 residues. Germline V gene lookup returns CDR1 SGHRS and CDR2 YFSETQ. CDR3 loop: CASSTGIPDTQYF. CDR3 coding DNA: TGCGCCAGCAGCACAGGAATCCCAGATACGCAGTATTTT.

The V gene is TRBV28, the J gene TRBJ2-1; D may be TRBD2 (6 bases). The CDR3 contains 13 residues. Per germline, CDR1 MDHEN and CDR2 SYDVKM. V lost 11 bases, J lost 3 bases, and 14 bases lay in between. The CDR3 coding sequence is TGTGCCCATTGGGCGGAGGGCTACAATGAGCAGTTCTTC. This translates into CAHWAEGYNEQFF.

V usage is TRBV6-4 and J usage is TRBJ1-1; possibly TRBD1 for D (5 bases). Germline V gene data show CDR1 as MRHNA and CDR2 as SNTAGT. The CDR3 is 15 amino acids. V was trimmed by 4 bases and J by 1 base, leaving 13 bases between them. CDR3 in amino acids: CASSVGRGKNTEAFF. CDR3 DNA: TGTGCCAGCAGTGTGGGTCGGGGGAAGAACACTGAAGCTTTCTTT.

This chain links TRBV2 with TRBJ2-6, with 11 bases identical to TRBD2. CDR3 size: 21 residues. V was pared by 2 bases and J by 0 bases, with 12 bases of the junction left unmatched. Germline loops: CDR1 SNHLY, CDR2 FYNNEI. CDR3 nucleotides: TGTGCCAGCAGTGAACGTTGGTCTAGCGGGGGGTTCCTCTCTGGGGCCAACGTCCTGACTTTC. Translated, it gives CASSERWSSGGFLSGANVLTF.

This clone was seen a single time. The V and J genes are TRBV29-1 and TRBJ2-7, with 9 bases matching TRBD2. With V trimmed by 6 bases and J by 3 bases, 9 bases remained unmatched. Germline CDR1 SQVTM, CDR2 ANQGSEA. This CDR3 is 14 amino acids long. Written as DNA, the CDR3 is TGCAGCGTCGCTCACGGACTAGCGAACTACGAGCAGTACTTC. Its protein product is CSVAHGLANYEQYF.

This chain uses TRBV11-2 with TRBJ2-2; 7 positions match TRBD2. The germline V gene encodes CDR1 SGHAT and CDR2 FQNNGV. J lost 0 bases, V lost 7 bases, and 5 bases had no gene match. This CDR3 comprises 15 residues. The CDR3 loop is CASNPRGANTGELFF. The CDR3 coding sequence is TGTGCCAGCAACCCTCGGGGGGCGAACACCGGGGAGCTGTTTTTT.

This chain joins TRBV27 and TRBJ2-1; 11 bases are shared with TRBD2. The CDR3 consists of 15 residues. V dropped 8 bases and J dropped 2; count of bases not matched to a gene: 5. Germline V gene lookup returns CDR1 MNHEY and CDR2 SMNVEV (reference sequence). The CDR3 region is CASLAGGGPYNEQFF. CDR3 DNA: TGTGCCAGCCTAGCGGGGGGCGGACCCTACAATGAGCAGTTCTTC.

The chain combines TRBV27 with TRBJ1-2, with a tentative D call TRBD1 (6 bases). The germline CDR1 and CDR2 sequences are MNHEY and SMNVEV (reference sequence). CDR3 length: 13 amino acids. V lost 2 bases, J lost 6 bases, and 10 bases lay in between. CDR3: CASSLGGADGYTF. The CDR3 DNA follows: TGTGCCAGCAGTTTAGGGGGGGCGGATGGCTACACCTTC.